The 32 T cell receptor beta chains below come from one sample, sequenced in a study of cytomegalovirus exposure and HLA in healthy donors. PCR was performed using 60 Vbeta and 13 Jbeta primers. Sequencing was performed with immunoSEQ multiplex PCR; in TCRdb, only in-frame clones are kept and a portion is missing. The sample gives 130,000 to 150,000 clones, 80% to 85% of which show up once; 3% to 4% is in the top ten. Source material: PBMCs. The receptor source for this set is a male donor in good health and CMV-seronegative.

V is TRBV6-1 and J is TRBJ2-5, with D tentatively TRBD1 (6 bases). The CDR3 loop spans 15 amino acids. CDR1 MNHNS and CDR2 SASEGT come from the germline V gene. V lost 2 bases and J 1 base, leaving 11 bases between the germline ends. The CDR3 bases are TGTGCCAGCAGTGAATTTGTAGGGGGCCAAGAGACCCAGTACTTC. Its protein is CASSEFVGGQETQYF.

The rearrangement uses TRBV4-3 and TRBJ2-2; 9 nucleotides match TRBD2. The CDR3 is made up of 17 amino acids. Germline CDR1 is LGHNA and CDR2 is YSLEER. J lost 3 bases, V lost 0 bases, and 5 bases had no gene match. The CDR3 DNA is TGCGCCAGCAGCCAAGATGGGAGCGGGAGGCACACCGGGGAGCTGTTTTTT. It translates to CASSQDGSGRHTGELFF.

The chain couples TRBV5-1 to TRBJ2-7; TRBD1 agrees at 7 bases. V was pared by 3 bases and J by 5 bases, with 8 bases of the junction left unmatched. Germline V CDR1 and CDR2: SGHRS, YFSETQ. The CDR3 is 14 residues long. The CDR3, as DNA: TGCGCCAGCAGCTCGACAGGGATTAAAGACGAGCAGTACTTC. Amino acids: CASSSTGIKDEQYF.

The chain combines TRBV27 with TRBJ2-1, with D maybe TRBD1 (5 bases). Germline V CDR1 and CDR2: MNHEY, SMNVEV (reference sequence). With 7 bases removed from V and 6 bases from J, the gap between germline ends came to 13 bases. The CDR3 covers 13 residues. The chain's CDR3 is CASKGRLANEQFF. The CDR3 coding sequence is TGTGCCAGCAAGGGGCGGCTGGCCAATGAGCAGTTCTTC.

The chain links TRBV9 to TRBJ2-3; D is ambiguous. The germline V and J ends were trimmed by 0 bases and 0 bases, with 11 bases remaining between them. Germline-derived CDR1 and CDR2 are SGDLS and YYNGEE. CDR3 length: 16 residues. CDR3 nucleotides: TGTGCCAGCAGCGTAGGACCCGGCAGGAGCACAGATACGCAGTATTTT. Translating it yields CASSVGPGRSTDTQYF. The complete variable domain, with remaining parts taken from reference TRBV9 and TRBJ2-3, reads DSGVTQTPKHLITATGQRVTLRCSPRSGDLSVYWYQQSLDQGLQFLIQYYNGEERAKGNILERFSAQQFPDLHSELNLSSLELGDSALYFCASSVGPGRSTDTQYFGPGTRLTVL.

V gene TRBV13 combines with J gene TRBJ2-5, with D perhaps TRBD1 (6 bases). Germline-derived CDR1 and CDR2 are PRHDT and FYEKMQ (reference sequence). Trimming cost V 4 bases and J 1 base, with 10 bases left between them. The CDR3 loop spans 14 amino acids. CDR3 in DNA: TGTGCCAGCAGCTCTAGGACAGCCCAAGAGACCCAGTACTTC. It yields the protein CASSSRTAQETQYF.

V gene TRBV7-9 combines with J gene TRBJ1-1, with 7 bases identical to TRBD1. This CDR3 is 17 amino acids long. CDR1 is SEHNR and CDR2 is FQNEAQ in the germline V gene (reference sequence). V lost 5 bases, J lost 0 bases, and 12 bases stayed unmatched. The CDR3 protein is CASSPYWGTEVNTEAFF. CDR3 nucleotides: TGTGCCAGCAGCCCCTATTGGGGGACAGAGGTGAACACTGAAGCTTTCTTT.

J is TRBJ1-1 and V is TRBV19, with no clear D. CDR3 length: 12 residues. Per germline, CDR1 LNHDA and CDR2 SQIVND (reference sequence). Trimming removed 7 bases from V and 3 bases from J, with 9 bases in between. The CDR3 coding sequence is TGTGCCAGTACCTTCGGGGACACTGAAGCTTTCTTT. Amino acids: CASTFGDTEAFF. Looking up the rest from reference TRBV19 and TRBJ1-1 gives the full variable domain: DGGITQSPKYLFRKEGQNVTLSCEQNLNHDAMYWYRQDPGQGLRLIYYSQIVNDFQKGDIAEGYSVSREKKESFPLTVTSAQKNPTAFYLCASTFGDTEAFFGQGTRLTVV.

CDR3 residues: CASSLRVNTEAFF. Here the CDR3 DNA reads TGTGCCAGCAGTTTACGAGTTAACACTGAAGCTTTCTTT. The rearrangement uses TRBV28 and TRBJ1-1; no firm D call. CDR3 length equals 13 residues. From germline, CDR1 is MDHEN and CDR2 SYDVKM. The V gene lost 2 bases and the J gene lost 2 bases, with 6 bases spanning the gap. Full variable domain (remainder filled in from reference TRBV28 and TRBJ1-1): DVKVTQSSRYLVKRTGEKVFLECVQDMDHENMFWYRQDPGLGLRLIYFSYDVKMKEKGDIPEGYSVSREKKERFSLILESASTNQTSMYLCASSLRVNTEAFFGQGTRLTVV.

The chain is built from TRBV4-2 and TRBJ1-1; TRBD1 matches 8 bases. There are 15 residues in the CDR3. Germline trimming cut 3 bases from V and 0 bases from J; bases unmatched to any gene: 3. Germline assignment: CDR1 LGHNA and CDR2 YNFKEQ. CDR3: CASSQAQGVNTEAFF. As DNA, the CDR3 is TGTGCCAGCAGCCAGGCACAGGGGGTGAACACTGAAGCTTTCTTT.

The rearrangement uses TRBV9 and TRBJ2-3; TRBD2 agrees at 7 bases. Germline CDR1 reads SGDLS; CDR2 reads YYNGEE. V was pared by 0 bases and J by 2 bases, with 6 bases of the junction left unmatched. The CDR3 is made up of 16 amino acids. The CDR3 loop is CASSVVGGYPTDTQYF. DNA for the CDR3: TGTGCCAGCAGCGTAGTGGGGGGGTACCCCACAGATACGCAGTATTTT.

The chain joins TRBV7-2 to TRBJ1-4; no clear D. With 2 bases removed from V and 4 bases from J, the gap between germline ends came to 5 bases. In germline, CDR1 is SGHTA, CDR2 FQGNSA. There are 13 residues in the CDR3. CDR3 DNA: TGTGCCAGCAGCTTAAGCCTTAATGAAAAACTGTTTTTT. It yields the protein CASSLSLNEKLFF. Full variable domain (rest looked up from reference TRBV7-2 and TRBJ1-4): GAGVSQSPSNKVTEKGKDVELRCDPISGHTALYWYRQSLGQGLEFLIYFQGNSAPDKSGLPSDRFSAERTGGSVSTLTIQRTQQEDSAVYLCASSLSLNEKLFFGSGTQLSVL.

This sequence joins TRBV7-9 and TRBJ2-7, with a tentative D call TRBD2 (6 bases). The V gene's germline CDR1 is SEHNR and CDR2 FQNEAQ (reference sequence). Deletions cut 5 bases from V and 2 bases from J, with 16 bases between. The CDR3 consists of 15 residues. DNA of the CDR3: TGTGCCAGCAGCCTATCGGGACTTCTGACCTACGAGCAGTACTTC. Encoded protein: CASSLSGLLTYEQYF.

This clone has a handful of counts. The V call is TRBV19, the J call TRBJ2-4; no reliable D call. Germline lookup yields CDR1 LNHDA and CDR2 SQIVND (reference sequence). Trimming removed 2 bases at V and 8 bases at J, with 4 bases between. This CDR3 has 11 amino acids. CDR3 coding DNA: TGTGCCAGTAGTATACGTGACATTCAGTACTTC. Amino acid sequence: CASSIRDIQYF. The whole variable domain, filled in from reference TRBV19 and TRBJ2-4, reads DGGITQSPKYLFRKEGQNVTLSCEQNLNHDAMYWYRQDPGQGLRLIYYSQIVNDFQKGDIAEGYSVSREKKESFPLTVTSAQKNPTAFYLCASSIRDIQYFGAGTRLSVL.

The chain combines TRBV7-3 with TRBJ2-2; maybe TRBD1 (5 bases). The CDR3 is made up of 15 amino acids. Trimming took 0 bases from V and 7 from J, leaving 12 bases between them. Germline V gene sequence: CDR1 SGHTA, CDR2 FQGTGA. The CDR3 bases are TGTGCCAGCAGCTTAACTGGCCAGGGCAGCGGGGAGCTGTTTTTT. This codes for CASSLTGQGSGELFF.

The chain uses TRBV18 and TRBJ1-5, with TRBD1 identical over 10 bases. Germline V gene data show CDR1 as KGHSH and CDR2 as LQKENI. With 6 bases clipped from V and 4 bases from J, the junction kept 21 bases outside the gene matches. The CDR3 spans 20 residues. CDR3 bases: TGTGCCAGCTCCCGAATACCTCAGACGACGGACAGGGGGGAGAATCAGCCCCAGCATTTT. This translates into CASSRIPQTTDRGENQPQHF.

This clone has a handful of counts. The chain carries TRBV5-6 and TRBJ2-7; D might be TRBD2 (6 bases). V was clipped by 2 bases and J by 7 bases, with 16 bases between them. Germline V CDR1 and CDR2: SGHDT, YYEEEE. The CDR3 has 14 amino acids. This CDR3 reads CASSLSWRETEQYF. In DNA form, the CDR3 reads TGTGCCAGCAGCTTATCTTGGAGGGAGACTGAGCAGTACTTC. Filled out from reference TRBV5-6 and TRBJ2-7, the complete variable domain reads DAGVTQSPTHLIKTRGQQVTLRCSPKSGHDTVSWYQQALGQGPQFIFQYYEEEERQRGNFPDRFSGHQFPNYSSELNVNALLLGDSALYLCASSLSWRETEQYFGPGTRLTVT.

The chain has TRBV11-2 and TRBJ2-7, with TRBD2 identical over 9 bases. V lost 5 bases and J lost 3; bases outside the gene matches: 8. CDR3 size: 15 residues. Germline V CDR1 and CDR2: SGHAT, FQNNGV. The CDR3 DNA is TGTGCCAGCAGCACAAGACTAGCGGCGTTCTACGAGCAGTACTTC. Its translation is CASSTRLAAFYEQYF.

The chain has TRBV5-1 and TRBJ2-3, with 8 nucleotides matching TRBD2. The V gene end was trimmed by 1 base and the J gene end by 4 bases; junction bases not matched to a gene: 8. Germline V gives CDR1 SGHRS, CDR2 YFSETQ. The CDR3 is made up of 16 amino acids. CDR3 sequence: CASSLPAGVEADTQYF. CDR3 coding DNA: TGCGCCAGCAGCTTGCCAGCGGGAGTGGAAGCAGATACGCAGTATTTT.

This clone was recorded once. The CDR3 region is CASSSRLATLGDEQFF. CDR3 coding DNA: TGTGCCAGCAGTTCGAGACTAGCGACGTTGGGCGATGAGCAGTTCTTC. The rearrangement joins TRBV27 to TRBJ2-1, with 8 nucleotides matching TRBD2. From germline, CDR1 is MNHEY and CDR2 SMNVEV (reference sequence). This CDR3 has 16 amino acids. V lost 4 bases, J lost 8 bases, and 13 bases stayed unmatched.

The chain carries TRBV6-5 and TRBJ1-4; D unresolved. Deletions cut 6 bases from V and 5 bases from J, with 16 bases between. The CDR3 is made up of 15 amino acids. Germline V gene data show CDR1 as MNHEY and CDR2 as SVGAGI. CDR3 sequence reads: CASRRAGSVNEKLFF. In nucleotides, the CDR3 is TGTGCCAGCAGGCGTGCGGGCAGCGTCAATGAAAAACTGTTTTTT.

The rearrangement uses TRBV28 and TRBJ2-6; TRBD1 agrees at 9 bases. The CDR3 runs to 20 residues. Germline V gene lookup returns CDR1 MDHEN and CDR2 SYDVKM. The ends lost 6 bases at V and 3 bases at J; junction bases unmatched: 18. The CDR3 sequence: CASSLRAGRTGVGGANVLTF. CDR3 DNA: TGTGCCAGCAGCCTCAGAGCCGGCCGGACAGGGGTGGGTGGGGCCAACGTCCTGACTTTC.

The sample holds one count of this clone. The chain carries TRBV7-3 and TRBJ2-5; the D gene is possibly TRBD1 (6 bases). Trimming stripped 5 bases from V and 7 bases from J, with 23 bases between. Germline CDR1 and CDR2: SGHTA and FQGTGA. The CDR3 spans 16 residues. This CDR3 is CASSLHTPTGSGTQYF. CDR3 DNA sequence: TGTGCCAGCAGCCTCCATACTCCGACAGGTTCGGGGACCCAGTACTTC.

The J gene is TRBJ2-7, the V gene TRBV5-1; 10 bases are shared with TRBD1. Per germline, CDR1 SGHRS and CDR2 YFSETQ. The trim removed 4 bases at V and 7 bases at J, leaving 17 bases unmatched. The CDR3 runs to 17 residues. CDR3 DNA: TGCGCCAGCAGCCTTTCCGCCGGGCCGGGACAGGGGAGGGAGCAGTACTTC. This translates into CASSLSAGPGQGREQYF.

This clone was found once. The chain joins TRBV2 to TRBJ2-5, with 8 bases matching TRBD2. Germline assignment: CDR1 SNHLY and CDR2 FYNNEI. The ends lost 7 bases at V and 8 bases at J; junction bases unmatched: 15. The CDR3 has 15 residues. The CDR3 reads CASNPSGLGTGTQYF. The CDR3 DNA is TGTGCCAGCAACCCATCGGGACTAGGAACAGGAACCCAGTACTTC.

The V call is TRBV15, the J call TRBJ1-1; D is perhaps TRBD1 (5 bases). Trimming cost V 0 bases and J 1 base, with 9 bases left between them. Germline values: CDR1 LNHNV, CDR2 YYDKDF (reference sequence). This CDR3 spans 15 amino acids. CDR3 region: CATSRDAGENTEAFF. CDR3 coding DNA: TGTGCCACCAGCAGAGATGCGGGGGAGAACACTGAAGCTTTCTTT.

CDR3 sequence (DNA): TGTGCCAGCAGCTTTGGAGACCTCTCTCTGCTGGAGTACTTC. It encodes CASSFGDLSLLEYF. The chain combines TRBV5-5 with TRBJ2-7; D is undetermined. Looked up from germline, CDR1 is SGHKS and CDR2 is YYEKEE (reference sequence). This CDR3 is built from 14 residues. V lost 2 bases and J 11 bases, leaving 20 bases between the germline ends. Complete variable domain (other parts from reference TRBV5-5 and TRBJ2-7): DAGVTQSPTHLIKTRGQQVTLRCSPISGHKSVSWYQQVLGQGPQFIFQYYEKEERGRGNFPDRFSARQFPNYSSELNVNALLLGDSALYLCASSFGDLSLLEYFGPGTRLTVT.

The chain is built from TRBV5-6 and TRBJ1-4; D possibly corresponds to TRBD1 (6 bases). V was clipped by 2 bases and J by 1 base, with 9 bases between them. Looked up from germline, CDR1 is SGHDT and CDR2 is YYEEEE. CDR3 length: 15 amino acids. The DNA for the CDR3 is TGTGCCAGCAGCTTCCAGGGGCAAACTAATGAAAAACTGTTTTTT. It is translated as CASSFQGQTNEKLFF.

This clone was seen a single time. The CDR3 here is CASRGAELSYEQYF. Written as DNA, the CDR3 is TGTGCCAGCAGGGGGGCGGAACTCTCCTACGAGCAGTACTTC. V is TRBV2 and J is TRBJ2-7; possibly TRBD1 for D (6 bases). Germline CDR1 SNHLY, CDR2 FYNNEI. The CDR3 is 14 amino acids. The V gene lost 6 bases and the J gene lost 0 bases, with 12 bases spanning the gap.

In this sample, this clone turned up once. This chain connects TRBV9 to TRBJ1-2; 10 nucleotides align to TRBD1. The CDR3 is made up of 13 amino acids. J lost 6 bases, V lost 3 bases, and 2 bases had no gene match. Germline CDR1 reads SGDLS; CDR2 reads YYNGEE. CDR3 nucleotide sequence: TGTGCCAGCAGCGCCGGGACAGGGGATGGCTACACCTTC. Its translation: CASSAGTGDGYTF.

The chain is built from TRBV5-1 and TRBJ2-5; unclear D gene. The CDR3 totals 15 residues. Germline CDR1 SGHRS, CDR2 YFSETQ. Deletions cut 0 bases from V and 4 bases from J, with 13 bases between. DNA for the CDR3: TGCGCCAGCAGCTTGGGACTCGCCGGAGTAGAGACCCAGTACTTC. This encodes CASSLGLAGVETQYF.

The V call is TRBV29-1, the J call TRBJ2-2, with TRBD1 identical over 9 bases. This CDR3 has 15 amino acids. CDR1 is SQVTM and CDR2 is ANQGSEA in the germline V gene. V was pared by 8 bases and J by 3 bases, with 10 bases of the junction left unmatched. The CDR3, as DNA: TGCAGCACCAGGGGGGGGACAGGGTACACCGGGGAGCTGTTTTTT. Translated, it gives CSTRGGTGYTGELFF.